This section outlines one T cell receptor (beta chain) sequence together with its context. The data belong to a study of glioma-infiltrating T cells after dendritic cell vaccination. The repertoire was sequenced with immunoSEQ multiplex PCR; TCRdb's copy has only in-frame clones and lacks some. The sample lists about 94,000 clones, about 85% occurring once. Time point denoted: after dendritic cell vaccination, including at tumor progression/relapse. Sequenced material: blood, taken after dendritic cell vaccination. The clonotype comes from a human donor with glioblastoma.

The CDR3 nucleotides read TGTGCCAGCAGCCCCGACAGGGTCGGAAACACCATATATTTT. Translating gives CASSPDRVGNTIYF. V usage is TRBV7-6 and J usage is TRBJ1-3; 7 nucleotides align to TRBD1. Trimming removed 5 bases from V and 4 bases from J; junction bases left unmatched: 5. CDR3 length equals 14 residues. Germline V gives CDR1 SGHVS, CDR2 FNYEAQ.